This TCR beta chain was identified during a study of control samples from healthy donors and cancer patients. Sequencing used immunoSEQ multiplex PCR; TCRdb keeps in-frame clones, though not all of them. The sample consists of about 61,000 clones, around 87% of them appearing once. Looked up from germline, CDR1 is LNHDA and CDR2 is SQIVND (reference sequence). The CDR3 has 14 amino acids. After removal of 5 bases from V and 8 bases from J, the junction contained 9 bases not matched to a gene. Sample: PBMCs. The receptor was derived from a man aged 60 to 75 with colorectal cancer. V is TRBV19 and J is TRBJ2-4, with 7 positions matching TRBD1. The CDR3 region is CASSFTGVQDIQYF. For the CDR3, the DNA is TGTGCCAGTAGTTTTACAGGGGTTCAAGACATTCAGTACTTC.